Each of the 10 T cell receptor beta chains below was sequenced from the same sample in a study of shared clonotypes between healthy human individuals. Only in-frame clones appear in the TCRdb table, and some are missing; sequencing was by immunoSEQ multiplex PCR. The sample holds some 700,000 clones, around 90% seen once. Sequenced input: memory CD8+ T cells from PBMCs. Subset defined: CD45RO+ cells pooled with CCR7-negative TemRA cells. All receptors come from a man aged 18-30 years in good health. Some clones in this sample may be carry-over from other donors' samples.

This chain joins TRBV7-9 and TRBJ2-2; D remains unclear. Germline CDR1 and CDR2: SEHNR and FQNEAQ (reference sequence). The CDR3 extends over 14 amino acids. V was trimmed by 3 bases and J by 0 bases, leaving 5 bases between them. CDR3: CASSFVANTGELFF. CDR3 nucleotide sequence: TGTGCCAGCAGCTTTGTAGCGAACACCGGGGAGCTGTTTTTT.

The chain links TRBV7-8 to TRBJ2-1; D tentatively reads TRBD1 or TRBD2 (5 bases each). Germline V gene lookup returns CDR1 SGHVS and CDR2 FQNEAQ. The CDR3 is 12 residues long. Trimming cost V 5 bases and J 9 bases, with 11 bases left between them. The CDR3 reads CASSASGTEQFF. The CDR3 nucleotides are TGTGCCAGCAGCGCGTCCGGGACTGAGCAGTTCTTC.

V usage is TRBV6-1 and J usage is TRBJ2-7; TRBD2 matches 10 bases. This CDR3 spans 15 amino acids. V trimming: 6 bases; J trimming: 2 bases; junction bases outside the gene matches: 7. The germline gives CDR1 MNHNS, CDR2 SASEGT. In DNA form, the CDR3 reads TGTGCCAGCAGGACTAGCGGGTTCTCGACCTACGAGCAGTACTTC. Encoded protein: CASRTSGFSTYEQYF.

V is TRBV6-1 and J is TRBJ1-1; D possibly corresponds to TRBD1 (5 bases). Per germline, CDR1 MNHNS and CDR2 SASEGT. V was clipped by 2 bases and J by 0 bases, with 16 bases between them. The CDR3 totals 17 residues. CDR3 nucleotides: TGTGCCAGCAGTGAAATAGGGACCGGGATCATGAACACTGAAGCTTTCTTT. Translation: CASSEIGTGIMNTEAFF.

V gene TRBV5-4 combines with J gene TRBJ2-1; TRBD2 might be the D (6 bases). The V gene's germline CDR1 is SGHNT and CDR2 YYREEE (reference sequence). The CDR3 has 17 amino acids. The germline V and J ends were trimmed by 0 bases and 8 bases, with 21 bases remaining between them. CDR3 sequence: CASSLGVRSGPVDEQFF. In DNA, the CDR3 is TGTGCCAGCAGCTTGGGGGTAAGAAGCGGGCCGGTGGATGAGCAGTTCTTC.

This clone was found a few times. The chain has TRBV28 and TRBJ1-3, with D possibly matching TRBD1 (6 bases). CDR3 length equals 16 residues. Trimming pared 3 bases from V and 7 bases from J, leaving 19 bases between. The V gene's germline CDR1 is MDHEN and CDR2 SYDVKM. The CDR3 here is CASSFDSDGGPNTIYF. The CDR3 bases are TGTGCCAGCAGTTTCGACTCGGACGGGGGGCCCAACACCATATATTTT.

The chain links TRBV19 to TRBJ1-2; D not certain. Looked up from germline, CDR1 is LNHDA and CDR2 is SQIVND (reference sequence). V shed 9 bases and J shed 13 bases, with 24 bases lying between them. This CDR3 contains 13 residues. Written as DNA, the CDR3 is TGTGCCAGCTCTCCGACAAGGACCACACCTATCACCTTC. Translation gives CASSPTRTTPITF.

This chain's CDR3 is CATRAQSNTEAFF. As DNA, the CDR3 is TGTGCCACCAGAGCACAATCTAACACTGAAGCTTTCTTT. V gene TRBV15 combines with J gene TRBJ1-1, with D hard to call. V was pared by 6 bases and J by 2 bases, with 10 bases between. Germline V gene lookup returns CDR1 LNHNV and CDR2 YYDKDF (reference sequence). The CDR3 loop spans 13 amino acids.

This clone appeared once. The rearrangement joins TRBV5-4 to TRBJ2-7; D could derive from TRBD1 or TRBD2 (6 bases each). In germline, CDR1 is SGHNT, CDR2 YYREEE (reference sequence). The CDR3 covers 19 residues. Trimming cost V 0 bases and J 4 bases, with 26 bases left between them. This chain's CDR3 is CASSLGPYPEGVPLYEQYF. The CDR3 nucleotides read TGTGCCAGCAGCTTGGGGCCTTACCCGGAGGGGGTCCCTTTATACGAGCAGTACTTC.

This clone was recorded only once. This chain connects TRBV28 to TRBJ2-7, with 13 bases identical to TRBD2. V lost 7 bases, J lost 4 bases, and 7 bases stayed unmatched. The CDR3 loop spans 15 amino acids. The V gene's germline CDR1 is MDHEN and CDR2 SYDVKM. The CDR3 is CASNPLAGGPYEQYF. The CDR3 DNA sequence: TGTGCCAGCAACCCACTAGCGGGAGGGCCATACGAGCAGTACTTC.